Described below is a single TCR beta chain sequence and its context. Its specificity is unknown. These data belong to a study of Ad26.COV2.S vaccination and SARS-CoV-2 variants. For the study at large: In the study, Ad26.COV2.S was injected intramuscularly once, or twice 56 days apart. Whole-study results and caveats: Whether participants received vaccine or placebo, their non-spike TCR breadth was similar. Participants in the vaccine arm had higher spike-specific TCR breadth; placebo recipients had lower.

Libraries were prepared by immunoSEQ multiplex PCR; TCRdb keeps only in-frame clonotypes and omits some of them. Counted here are 360,000 or so clones, around 86% occurring once; the ten biggest clones make up roughly 3.1%. Stated treatment: around 19 received Ad26.COV2.S at low or high dose, single or two shots; 5 received placebo; per-sample allocation not given. Samples were taken on day 63 after the first vaccine or placebo injection. This person who donated was an adult of 18-55 years in Boston. The germline CDR1 and CDR2 sequences are MNHEY and SVGAGI. The CDR3 has 13 residues. Trimming removed 2 bases at V and 7 bases at J, with 9 bases between.

The source was peripheral blood, collected in a trial of Ad26.COV2.S vaccine versus placebo. The origin of this receptor is a person aged 18-60 years who received the Ad26.COV2.S COVID-19 vaccine or a placebo. V and J are TRBV6-5 and TRBJ1-5, with a tentative D call TRBD1 (5 bases). This CDR3 is CASSYAGPQPQHF. In nucleotides, the CDR3 is TGTGCCAGCAGTTACGCAGGGCCCCAGCCCCAGCATTTT.